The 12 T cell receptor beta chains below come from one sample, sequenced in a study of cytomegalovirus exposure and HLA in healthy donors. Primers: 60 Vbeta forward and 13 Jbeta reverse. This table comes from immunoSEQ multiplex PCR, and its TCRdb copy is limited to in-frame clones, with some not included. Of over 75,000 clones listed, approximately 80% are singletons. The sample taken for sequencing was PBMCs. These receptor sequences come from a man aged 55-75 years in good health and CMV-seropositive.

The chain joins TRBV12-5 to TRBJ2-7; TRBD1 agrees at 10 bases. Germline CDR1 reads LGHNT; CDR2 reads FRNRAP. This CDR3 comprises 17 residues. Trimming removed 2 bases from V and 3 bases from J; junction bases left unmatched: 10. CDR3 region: CASGLMGFRDRGYEQYF. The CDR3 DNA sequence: TGTGCTAGTGGTTTGATGGGATTCCGGGACAGGGGCTACGAGCAGTACTTC.

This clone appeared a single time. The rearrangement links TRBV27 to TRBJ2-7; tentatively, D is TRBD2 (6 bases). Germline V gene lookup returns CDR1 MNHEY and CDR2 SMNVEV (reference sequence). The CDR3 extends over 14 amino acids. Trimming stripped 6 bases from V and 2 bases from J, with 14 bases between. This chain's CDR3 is CASRLDGGPYEQYF. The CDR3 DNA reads TGTGCCAGCAGATTGGACGGAGGGCCCTACGAGCAGTACTTC.

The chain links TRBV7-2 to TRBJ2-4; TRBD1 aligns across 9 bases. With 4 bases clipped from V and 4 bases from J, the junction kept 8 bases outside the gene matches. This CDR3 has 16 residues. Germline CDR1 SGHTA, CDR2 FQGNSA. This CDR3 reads CASSSAGQGRKNIQYF. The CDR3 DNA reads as TGTGCCAGCAGCTCAGCGGGACAGGGTAGGAAAAACATTCAGTACTTC. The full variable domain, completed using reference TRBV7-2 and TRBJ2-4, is GAGVSQSPSNKVTEKGKDVELRCDPISGHTALYWYRQSLGQGLEFLIYFQGNSAPDKSGLPSDRFSAERTGGSVSTLTIQRTQQEDSAVYLCASSSAGQGRKNIQYFGAGTRLSVL.

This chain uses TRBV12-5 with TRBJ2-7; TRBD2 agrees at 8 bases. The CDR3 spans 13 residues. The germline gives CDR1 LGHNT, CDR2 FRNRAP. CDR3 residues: CPPRQRGTYEQYF. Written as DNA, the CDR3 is TGTCCCCCCCGGCAGCGGGGGACCTACGAGCAGTACTTC. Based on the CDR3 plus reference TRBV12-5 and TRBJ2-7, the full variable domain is DARVTQTPRHKVTEMGQEVTMRCQPILGHNTVFWYRQTMMQGLELLAYFRNRAPLDDSGMPKDRFSAEMPDATLATLKIQPSEPRDSAVYFCPPRQRGTYEQYFGPGTRLTVT.

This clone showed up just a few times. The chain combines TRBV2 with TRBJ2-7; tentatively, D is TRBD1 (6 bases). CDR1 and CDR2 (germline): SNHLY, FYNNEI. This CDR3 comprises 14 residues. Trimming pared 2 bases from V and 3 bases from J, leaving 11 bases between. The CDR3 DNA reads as TGTGCCAGCAGTGAATTGGGACACCGCTACGAGCAGTACTTC. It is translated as CASSELGHRYEQYF.

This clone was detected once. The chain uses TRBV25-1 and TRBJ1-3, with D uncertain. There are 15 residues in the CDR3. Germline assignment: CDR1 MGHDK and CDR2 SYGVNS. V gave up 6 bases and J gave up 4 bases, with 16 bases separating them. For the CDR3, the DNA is TGTGCCAGCAGGGCGGCGGAGACGAGGGGAAACACCATATATTTT. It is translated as CASRAAETRGNTIYF.

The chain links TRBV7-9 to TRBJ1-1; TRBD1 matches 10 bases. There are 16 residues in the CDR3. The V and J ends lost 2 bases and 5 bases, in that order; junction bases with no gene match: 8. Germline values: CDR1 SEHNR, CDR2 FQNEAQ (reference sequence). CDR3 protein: CASSLWTGGLETEAFF. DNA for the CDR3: TGTGCCAGCAGCTTATGGACAGGGGGATTAGAGACTGAAGCTTTCTTT.

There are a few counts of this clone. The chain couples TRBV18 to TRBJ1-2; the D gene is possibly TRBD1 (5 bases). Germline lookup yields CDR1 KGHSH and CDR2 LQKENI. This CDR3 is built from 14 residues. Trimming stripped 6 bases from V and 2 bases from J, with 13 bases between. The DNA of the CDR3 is TGTGCCAGCTCGTATTCGACAGAAAACTATGGCTACACCTTC. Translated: CASSYSTENYGYTF.

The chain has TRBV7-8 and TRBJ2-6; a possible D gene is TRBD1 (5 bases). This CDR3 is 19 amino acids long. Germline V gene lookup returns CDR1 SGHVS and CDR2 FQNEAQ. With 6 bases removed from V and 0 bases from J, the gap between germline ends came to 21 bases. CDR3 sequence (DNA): TGTGCCAGCAGACCTCGACAGTCCCCCGGGTCCTCTGGGGCCAACGTCCTGACTTTC. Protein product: CASRPRQSPGSSGANVLTF.

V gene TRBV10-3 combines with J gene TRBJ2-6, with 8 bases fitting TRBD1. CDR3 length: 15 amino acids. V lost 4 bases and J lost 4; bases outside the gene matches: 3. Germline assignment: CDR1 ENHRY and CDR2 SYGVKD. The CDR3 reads CAISGTGPGANVLTF. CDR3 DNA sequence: TGTGCCATCAGTGGGACAGGGCCAGGGGCCAACGTCCTGACTTTC.

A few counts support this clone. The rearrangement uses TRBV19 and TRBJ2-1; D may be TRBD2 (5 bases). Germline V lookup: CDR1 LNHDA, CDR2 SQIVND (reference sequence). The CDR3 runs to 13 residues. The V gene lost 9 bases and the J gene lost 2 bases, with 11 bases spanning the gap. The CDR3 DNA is TGTGCCAGCCTGGGGAGTGCCTACAATGAGCAGTTCTTC. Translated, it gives CASLGSAYNEQFF.

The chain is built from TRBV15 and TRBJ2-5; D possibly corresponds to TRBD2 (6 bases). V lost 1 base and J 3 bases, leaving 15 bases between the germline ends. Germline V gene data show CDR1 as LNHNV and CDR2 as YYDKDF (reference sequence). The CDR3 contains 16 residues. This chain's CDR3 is CATSRGSLEGKETQYF. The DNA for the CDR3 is TGTGCCACCAGCAGAGGTTCCCTGGAGGGGAAAGAGACCCAGTACTTC.